These 32 T cell receptor beta chains share one sample of origin, sequenced in a study of CXCR3-negative and CXCR3-positive naive CD8 T cells. Points from the study as a whole: Researchers report that CXCR3-positive naive cells carry more hydrophobic TRB CDR3s than CXCR3-negative naive cells.

Researchers prepared the TRB cDNA libraries using 5' RACE with UMI labels. TCRdb re-called the 5' RACE reads and gives one entry per CDR3 protein, without DNA. The data include 6,000 or so distinct CDR3 sequences; the top ten clones carry less than 2%. Their specific antigens are unknown. The specimen sequenced was naive CXCR3+ CD8+ T cells from blood. Subset: CD45RO-CCR7+CD27+CD95- naive CD8+ T cells expressing CXCR3 (TNR3+). These receptor sequences come from a human donor in good health. Some clones in this sample may be carry-over from other donors' samples.

The V call is TRBV6-2 or TRBV6-3, the J call TRBJ2-7; TCRdb reports TRBD1, a call that lacks DNA to check it against. The CDR3 is 16 residues long. The germline V gene encodes CDR1 MNHEY and CDR2 SVGEGT. CDR3: CASSYNSGTGPYEQYF.

This chain links TRBV12-3 or TRBV12-4 with TRBJ1-5. CDR3 length equals 13 residues. CDR3 loop: CASSLGGVKPQHF.

The chain employs TRBV27 and TRBJ2-2; TCRdb reports TRBD1, a call that lacks DNA to check it against. Germline V CDR1 and CDR2: MNHEY, SMNVEV (reference sequence). This CDR3 spans 15 amino acids. The CDR3: CASSAGISLAGELFF.

This clonotype counts as medium-sized by frequency. The gene calls are TRBV12-3 or TRBV12-4 and TRBJ1-1. The CDR3 sequence is 16 residues long. CDR3 residues: CASTLLGGGHNTEAFF.

Measured by frequency, this clonotype is medium-sized. This chain connects TRBV7-2 to TRBJ1-4; TCRdb proposes TRBD1, but this gene call is untestable without DNA. The germline V gene has CDR1 SGHTA and CDR2 FQGNSA. The CDR3 covers 15 residues. The chain's CDR3 is CASSFTGGEVEKLFF.

The rearrangement joins TRBV13 to TRBJ1-1; TCRdb names TRBD1, which stays unverified in the absence of DNA. The CDR3 loop spans 16 amino acids. Germline V gene sequence: CDR1 PRHDT, CDR2 FYEKMQ (reference sequence). This CDR3 reads CASSPNPGTGGTEAFF.

The chain carries TRBV20-1 and TRBJ2-7; TCRdb outputs TRBD1, but without DNA this stays unchecked. This CDR3 has 11 amino acids. Germline-derived CDR1 and CDR2 are DFQATT and SNEGSKA (reference sequence). CDR3: CSATQGFEQYF.

This clonotype is medium-sized by frequency. This chain uses TRBV5-5 with TRBJ2-7; checking the TCRdb D call of TRBD1 is not possible without DNA. Germline CDR1 and CDR2: SGHKS and YYEKEE (reference sequence). CDR3 length equals 15 residues. CDR3 loop: CASSHPGQGSYEQYF. The full variable domain, with the rest looked up from reference TRBV5-5 and TRBJ2-7, is DAGVTQSPTHLIKTRGQQVTLRCSPISGHKSVSWYQQVLGQGPQFIFQYYEKEERGRGNFPDRFSARQFPNYSSELNVNALLLGDSALYLCASSHPGQGSYEQYFGPGTRLTVT.

This rearrangement joins TRBV20-1 to TRBJ2-1; TCRdb designates TRBD1, a call that cannot be tested without DNA. Germline V gene lookup returns CDR1 DFQATT and CDR2 SNEGSKA (reference sequence). The CDR3 length is 13 residues. Here the CDR3 reads CSVTGDRYNEQFF.

By frequency, this clonotype is medium-sized. V gene TRBV14 combines with J gene TRBJ2-7; TCRdb outputs TRBD1, but without DNA this stays unchecked. The CDR3 extends over 15 amino acids. Germline V CDR1 and CDR2: SGHDN, FVKESK. The CDR3 protein is CASSRPGQGYHEQYF.

This rearrangement joins TRBV27 to TRBJ1-1; the D gene TCRdb calls, TRBD1, cannot be checked with no DNA. The CDR3 loop spans 14 amino acids. Germline lookup yields CDR1 MNHEY and CDR2 SMNVEV (reference sequence). The CDR3: CASSLAGWGTEAFF.

V gene TRBV4-1 combines with J gene TRBJ1-2. The CDR3 totals 11 residues. In germline, CDR1 is MGHRA, CDR2 YSYEKL. The CDR3 sequence: CASSQDYGYTF.

This clonotype is deemed medium-sized by its frequency. The V and J genes are TRBV15 and TRBJ1-2; the TRBD1 assignment by TCRdb is unverifiable without DNA. Germline V gives CDR1 LNHNV, CDR2 YYDKDF (reference sequence). This CDR3 contains 15 residues. CDR3 in amino acids: CATSRDKDTTSGYTF.

The chain links TRBV5-1 to TRBJ2-7; no DNA is available, so the TRBD1 call from TCRdb remains unchecked. Germline V gene lookup returns CDR1 SGHRS and CDR2 YFSETQ. This CDR3 has 15 amino acids. The CDR3: CASSMGHGILGEQYF.

This clonotype shows up as medium-sized by frequency. V and J are TRBV5-1 and TRBJ1-3; TCRdb indicates TRBD1, and absent DNA this call remains unverified. Germline lookup yields CDR1 SGHRS and CDR2 YFSETQ. The CDR3 sequence is 15 residues long. This CDR3 is CASSLEGAAGNTIYF.

This chain uses TRBV7-2 with TRBJ2-2; there is no DNA to check the TCRdb D call of TRBD1. This CDR3 comprises 15 residues. Germline CDR1 is SGHTA and CDR2 is FQGNSA. Here the CDR3 reads CASSLRTMSGGELFF.

In terms of frequency, this clonotype is medium-sized (0.01 to 0.1%). The rearrangement uses TRBV18 and TRBJ2-1. The CDR3 consists of 16 residues. Germline assignment: CDR1 KGHSH and CDR2 LQKENI. Here the CDR3 reads CASSPANGIIFGEQFF.

This CDR3 reads CASSWEGPTDTQYF. The chain is built from TRBV13 and TRBJ2-3; TCRdb calls TRBD2, which cannot be checked without DNA. Germline CDR1 reads PRHDT; CDR2 reads FYEKMQ (reference sequence). The CDR3 length is 14 residues.

The chain joins TRBV20-1 to TRBJ2-7; there is no DNA to check the TCRdb D call of TRBD1. The germline CDR1 and CDR2 sequences are DFQATT and SNEGSKA (reference sequence). The CDR3 sequence is 14 residues long. CDR3 sequence reads: CSARERGLSVEQYF.

V and J are TRBV6-6 and TRBJ2-7; as DNA is missing, the TRBD1 call by TCRdb cannot be tested. CDR1 and CDR2 from the germline V gene are MNHNY and SVGAGI (reference sequence). The CDR3 spans 15 residues. CDR3 region: CASSPGTGVVYEQYF.

The chain is built from TRBV30 and TRBJ2-1; the TCRdb call, TRBD2, lacks DNA for checking. Germline CDR1 and CDR2: GTSNPN and SVGIG (reference sequence). The CDR3 totals 14 residues. The CDR3: CAWRAIAGDNEQFF.

The rearrangement links TRBV27 to TRBJ1-1. The CDR3 sequence is 15 residues long. From germline, CDR1 is MNHEY and CDR2 SMNVEV (reference sequence). Here the CDR3 reads CASSLGHGMNTEAFF.

This clonotype is identified as medium-sized from frequency. The V call is TRBV7-9, the J call TRBJ1-1; the D call from TCRdb, TRBD1, cannot be confirmed without DNA. Germline lookup yields CDR1 SEHNR and CDR2 FQNEAQ (reference sequence). This CDR3 is 16 amino acids long. The CDR3: CASSPSPQRQNTEAFF.

Judged by frequency, this clonotype is medium-sized (0.01 to 0.1%). This sequence joins TRBV20-1 and TRBJ1-2. The V gene's germline CDR1 is DFQATT and CDR2 SNEGSKA (reference sequence). This CDR3 is 15 amino acids long. The CDR3 sequence: CSARDALKADYGYTF.

This clonotype is classed as medium-sized (0.01 to 0.1%) by frequency. V is TRBV7-8 and J is TRBJ2-5; the TCRdb D gene call, TRBD1, has no DNA to confirm it. The CDR3 consists of 15 residues. Looked up from germline, CDR1 is SGHVS and CDR2 is FQNEAQ. CDR3 region: CAGGGAGADGETQYF.

This clonotype is labeled medium-sized based on frequency. V is TRBV3-1 and J is TRBJ2-1; there is no DNA to check the TCRdb D call of TRBD1. The CDR3 loop spans 21 amino acids. The V gene's germline CDR1 is LGHDT and CDR2 YNNKEL (reference sequence). CDR3 region: CASSQDKGRGMTSILYNEQFF.

This clonotype shows up as medium-sized by frequency. This chain connects TRBV6-2 or TRBV6-3 to TRBJ1-1. The CDR3 is 13 amino acids. Germline V CDR1 and CDR2: MNHEY, SVGEGT. CDR3 region: CASSYSLGSEAFF.

This clonotype is medium-sized by frequency. The V call is TRBV19, the J call TRBJ2-7. Germline CDR1 LNHDA, CDR2 SQIVND (reference sequence). This CDR3 contains 14 residues. CDR3 sequence reads: CASSMMILGDEQYF. Looking up the rest from reference TRBV19 and TRBJ2-7 gives the full variable domain: DGGITQSPKYLFRKEGQNVTLSCEQNLNHDAMYWYRQDPGQGLRLIYYSQIVNDFQKGDIAEGYSVSREKKESFPLTVTSAQKNPTAFYLCASSMMILGDEQYFGPGTRLTVT.

The rearrangement links TRBV29-1 to TRBJ2-7; TCRdb designates TRBD1, a call that cannot be tested without DNA. CDR1 is SQVTM and CDR2 is ANQGSEA in the germline V gene. The CDR3 spans 14 residues. This CDR3 is CSAASHREDYEQYF.

This clonotype counts as medium-sized by frequency. The CDR3 protein is CASSGDSPAYEQYF. The chain is built from TRBV7-9 and TRBJ2-7; there is no DNA to check the TCRdb D call of TRBD1. This CDR3 is built from 14 residues. Germline loops: CDR1 SEHNR, CDR2 FQNEAQ (reference sequence).

In terms of frequency, this clonotype is medium-sized. This chain uses TRBV20-1 with TRBJ2-7; TCRdb returns TRBD2, unconfirmable since there is no DNA. CDR3 length: 15 residues. Per the germline V gene, CDR1 is DFQATT and CDR2 is SNEGSKA (reference sequence). CDR3 sequence: CSARDGAGGQYEQYF.

The chain uses TRBV7-3 and TRBJ2-2; lacking DNA, the TRBD2 call made by TCRdb goes unchecked. The CDR3 covers 15 residues. The germline CDR1 and CDR2 sequences are SGHTA and FQGTGA. This chain's CDR3 is CASSFMGGPGGELFF. Full variable domain (rest looked up from reference TRBV7-3 and TRBJ2-2): GAGVSQTPSNKVTEKGKYVELRCDPISGHTALYWYRQSLGQGPEFLIYFQGTGAADDSGLPNDRFFAVRPEGSVSTLKIQRTERGDSAVYLCASSFMGGPGGELFFGEGSRLTVL.